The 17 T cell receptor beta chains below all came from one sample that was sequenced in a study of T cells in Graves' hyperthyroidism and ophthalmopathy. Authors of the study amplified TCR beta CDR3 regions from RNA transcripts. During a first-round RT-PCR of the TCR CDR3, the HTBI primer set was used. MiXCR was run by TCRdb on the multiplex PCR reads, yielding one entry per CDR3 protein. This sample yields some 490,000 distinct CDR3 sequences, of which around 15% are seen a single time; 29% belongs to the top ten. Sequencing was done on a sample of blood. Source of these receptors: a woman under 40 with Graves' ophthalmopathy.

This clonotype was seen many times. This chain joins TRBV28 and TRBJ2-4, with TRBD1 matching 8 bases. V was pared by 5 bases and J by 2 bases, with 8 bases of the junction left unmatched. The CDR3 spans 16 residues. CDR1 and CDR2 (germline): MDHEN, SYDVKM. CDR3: CASSPTGGISKNIQYF. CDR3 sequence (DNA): TGTGCCAGCAGTCCTACAGGGGGTATTTCCAAAAACATTCAGTACTTC.

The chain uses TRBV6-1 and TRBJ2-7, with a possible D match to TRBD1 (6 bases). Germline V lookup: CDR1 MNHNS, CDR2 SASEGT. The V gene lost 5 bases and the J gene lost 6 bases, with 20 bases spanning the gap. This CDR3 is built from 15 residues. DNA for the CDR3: TGTGCCAGCAGTTCCGCCGTCAGGGGTCTTGCCGAGCAGTACTTC. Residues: CASSSAVRGLAEQYF.

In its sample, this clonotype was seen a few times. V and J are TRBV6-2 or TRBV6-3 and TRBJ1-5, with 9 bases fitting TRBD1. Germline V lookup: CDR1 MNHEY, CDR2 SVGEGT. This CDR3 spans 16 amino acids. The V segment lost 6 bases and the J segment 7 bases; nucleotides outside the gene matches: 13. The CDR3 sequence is CASSLDGDRVWQPQHF. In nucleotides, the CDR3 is TGTGCCAGCAGCCTCGATGGGGACAGGGTGTGGCAGCCCCAGCATTTT.

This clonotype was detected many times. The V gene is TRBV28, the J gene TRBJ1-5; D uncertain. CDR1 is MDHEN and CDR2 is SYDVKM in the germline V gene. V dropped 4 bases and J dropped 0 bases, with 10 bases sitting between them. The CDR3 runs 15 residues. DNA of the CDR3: TGTGCCAGCAGTTACAGCCTGCATAGCAATCAGCCCCAGCATTTT. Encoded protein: CASSYSLHSNQPQHF.

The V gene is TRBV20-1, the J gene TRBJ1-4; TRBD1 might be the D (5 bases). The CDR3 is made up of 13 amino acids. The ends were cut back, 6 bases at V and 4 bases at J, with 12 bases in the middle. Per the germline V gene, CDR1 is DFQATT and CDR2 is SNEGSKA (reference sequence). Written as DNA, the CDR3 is TGCAGTGCCCCGGGACCGAGTAATGAAAAACTGTTTTTT. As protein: CSAPGPSNEKLFF.

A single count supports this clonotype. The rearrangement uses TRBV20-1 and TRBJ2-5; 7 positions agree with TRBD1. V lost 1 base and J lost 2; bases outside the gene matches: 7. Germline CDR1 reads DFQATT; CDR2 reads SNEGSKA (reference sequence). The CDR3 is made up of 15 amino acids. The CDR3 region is CSARALGTAQETQYF. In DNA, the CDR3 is TGCAGTGCTAGAGCGCTCGGGACAGCGCAAGAGACCCAGTACTTC.

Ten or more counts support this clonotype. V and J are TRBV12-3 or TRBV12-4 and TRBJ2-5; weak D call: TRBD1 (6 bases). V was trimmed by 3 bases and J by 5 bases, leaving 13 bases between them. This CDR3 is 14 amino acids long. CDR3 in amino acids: CASSLTRGGETQYF. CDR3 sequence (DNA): TGTGCCAGCAGTTTGACCAGGGGTGGGGAGACCCAGTACTTC.

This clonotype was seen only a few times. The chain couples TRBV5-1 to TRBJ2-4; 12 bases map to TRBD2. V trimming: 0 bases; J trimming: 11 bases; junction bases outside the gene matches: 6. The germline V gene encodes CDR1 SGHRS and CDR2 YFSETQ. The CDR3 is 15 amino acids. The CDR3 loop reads CASSLDSLAGGVQYF. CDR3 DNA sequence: TGCGCCAGCAGCTTGGATTCTCTAGCGGGGGGGGTTCAGTACTTC.

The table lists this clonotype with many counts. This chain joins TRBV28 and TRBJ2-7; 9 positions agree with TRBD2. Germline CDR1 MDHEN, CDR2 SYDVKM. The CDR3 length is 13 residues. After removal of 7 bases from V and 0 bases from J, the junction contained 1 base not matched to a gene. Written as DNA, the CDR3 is TGTGCCAGCAATAGCGGGGGCTCCTACGAGCAGTACTTC. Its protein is CASNSGGSYEQYF. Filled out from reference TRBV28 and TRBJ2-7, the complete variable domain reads DVKVTQSSRYLVKRTGEKVFLECVQDMDHENMFWYRQDPGLGLRLIYFSYDVKMKEKGDIPEGYSVSREKKERFSLILESASTNQTSMYLCASNSGGSYEQYFGPGTRLTVT.

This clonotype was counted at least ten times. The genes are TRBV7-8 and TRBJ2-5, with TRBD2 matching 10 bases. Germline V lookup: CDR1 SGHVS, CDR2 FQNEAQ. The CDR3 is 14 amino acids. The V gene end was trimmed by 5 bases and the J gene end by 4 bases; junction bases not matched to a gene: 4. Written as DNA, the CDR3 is TGTGCCAGCAGCCAAAGCGGGAGGGTAGAGACCCAGTACTTC. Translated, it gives CASSQSGRVETQYF.

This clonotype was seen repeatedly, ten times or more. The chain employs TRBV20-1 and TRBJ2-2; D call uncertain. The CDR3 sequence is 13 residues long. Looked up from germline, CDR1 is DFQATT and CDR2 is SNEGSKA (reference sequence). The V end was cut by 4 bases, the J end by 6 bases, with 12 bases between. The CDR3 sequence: CSAKDDPAGELFF. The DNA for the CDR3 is TGCAGTGCTAAAGACGACCCGGCCGGGGAGCTGTTTTTT.

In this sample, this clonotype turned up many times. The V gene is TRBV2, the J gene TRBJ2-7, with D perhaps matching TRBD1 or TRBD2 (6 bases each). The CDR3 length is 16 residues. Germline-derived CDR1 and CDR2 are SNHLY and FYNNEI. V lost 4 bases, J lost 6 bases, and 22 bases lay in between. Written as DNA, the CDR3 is TGTGCCAGCAGTGGTGGCACGGGGGCGGTAGGACGCGAGCAGTACTTC. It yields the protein CASSGGTGAVGREQYF.

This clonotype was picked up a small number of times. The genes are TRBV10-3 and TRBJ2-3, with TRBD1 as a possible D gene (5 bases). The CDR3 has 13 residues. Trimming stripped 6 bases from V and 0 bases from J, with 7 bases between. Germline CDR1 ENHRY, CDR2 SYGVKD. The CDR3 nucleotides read TGTGCCATCAGCCAGGGCAGCACAGATACGCAGTATTTT. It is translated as CAISQGSTDTQYF.

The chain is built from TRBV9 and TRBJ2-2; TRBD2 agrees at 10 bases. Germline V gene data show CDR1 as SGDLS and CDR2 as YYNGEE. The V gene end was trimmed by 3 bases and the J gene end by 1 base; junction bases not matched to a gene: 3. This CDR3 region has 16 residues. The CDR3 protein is CASSGIAGGNTGELFF. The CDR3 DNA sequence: TGTGCCAGCAGCGGTATAGCGGGAGGGAACACCGGGGAGCTGTTTTTT.

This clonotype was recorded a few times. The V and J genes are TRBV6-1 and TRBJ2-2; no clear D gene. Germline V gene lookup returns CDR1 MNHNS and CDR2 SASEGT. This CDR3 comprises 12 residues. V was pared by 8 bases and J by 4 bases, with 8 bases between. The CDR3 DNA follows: TGTGCCAGCTTCAAGGGCACCGGGGAGCTGTTTTTT. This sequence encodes CASFKGTGELFF.

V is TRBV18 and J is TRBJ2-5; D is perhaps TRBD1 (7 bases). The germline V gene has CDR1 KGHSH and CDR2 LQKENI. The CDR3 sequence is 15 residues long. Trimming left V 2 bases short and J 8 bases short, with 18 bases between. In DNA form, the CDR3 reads TGTGCCAGCTCACCAGGAGGGGGCGCAGGAAAAACCCAGTACTTC. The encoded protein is CASSPGGGAGKTQYF.

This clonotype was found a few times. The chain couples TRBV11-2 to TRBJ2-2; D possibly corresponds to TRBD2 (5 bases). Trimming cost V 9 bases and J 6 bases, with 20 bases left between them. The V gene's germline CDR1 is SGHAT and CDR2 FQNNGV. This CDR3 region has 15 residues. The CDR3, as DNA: TGTGCCAGGGCAGGCTGGAACATTAGCGCCGGGGAGCTGTTTTTT. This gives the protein CARAGWNISAGELFF.